Each of the 8 T cell receptor beta chains below was sequenced from the same sample in a study of shared clonotypes between healthy human individuals. The table came from immunoSEQ multiplex PCR; TCRdb's copy has only in-frame clones and leaves some out. The repertoire holds millions of clones, with approximately 94% as singletons. CD45RO-negative, CCR7-selected cells formed the naive CD8 fraction, which excluded terminally differentiated effector memory CD45RA+ cells. The sample taken for sequencing was naive CD8+ T cells sorted from blood. These receptors came from a man aged 18 to 30 in good health.

V is TRBV6-5 and J is TRBJ2-7, with D perhaps TRBD1 or TRBD2 (5 bases each). Trimming shortened V by 5 bases and J by 6 bases, and 17 bases separated the two germline ends. There are 14 residues in the CDR3. Germline V gene sequence: CDR1 MNHEY, CDR2 SVGAGI. CDR3 residues: CASSPGTRLGEQYF. CDR3 sequence (DNA): TGTGCCAGCAGTCCCGGGACGCGTTTGGGCGAGCAGTACTTC.

The CDR3 nucleotides read TGTGCCAGCAGCTTAGTCCTCGACAGTGAAGCTTTCTTT. Amino acid sequence: CASSLVLDSEAFF. V and J are TRBV7-9 and TRBJ1-1, with a possible D match to TRBD1 (5 bases). The CDR3 runs to 13 residues. CDR1 and CDR2 (germline): SEHNR, FQNEAQ (reference sequence). V lost 1 base and J 7 bases, leaving 10 bases between the germline ends.

This sequence joins TRBV27 and TRBJ1-5; D remains unclear. Germline CDR1 MNHEY, CDR2 SMNVEV (reference sequence). This CDR3 spans 13 amino acids. V was clipped by 2 bases and J by 5 bases, with 7 bases between them. The CDR3 DNA reads as TGTGCCAGCAGTTTACAGGCCGATCAGCCCCAGCATTTT. Encoded protein: CASSLQADQPQHF.

The J gene is TRBJ1-2, the V gene TRBV7-9, with D maybe TRBD1 (5 bases). V was shortened by 1 base and J by 3 bases, with 9 bases between the two germline ends. Germline V gene sequence: CDR1 SEHNR, CDR2 FQNEAQ (reference sequence). CDR3 length: 14 amino acids. CDR3 in DNA: TGTGCCAGCAGCTTAGAGCAGGGAGACTATGGCTACACCTTC. Its translation: CASSLEQGDYGYTF.

The chain employs TRBV6-6 and TRBJ2-1; either TRBD1 or TRBD2 may fit D (5 bases each). The CDR3 is made up of 10 amino acids. Germline V lookup: CDR1 MNHNY, CDR2 SVGAGI (reference sequence). Between the trimmed V and J ends, which lost 11 bases and 6 bases, there was a span of 8 bases. The CDR3 DNA follows: TGTGCCGGGGGTGGCAATGAGCAGTTCTTC. Residues: CAGGGNEQFF.

The rearrangement links TRBV2 to TRBJ2-3, with no clear D. With 3 bases removed from V and 1 base from J, the gap between germline ends came to 8 bases. CDR3 size: 14 residues. Germline V gives CDR1 SNHLY, CDR2 FYNNEI. CDR3 region: CASSDGLRTDTQYF. In DNA, the CDR3 is TGTGCCAGCAGTGACGGGCTACGCACAGATACGCAGTATTTT.

The V gene is TRBV5-1, the J gene TRBJ2-2; D may correspond to TRBD1 or TRBD2 (5 bases each). Per germline, CDR1 SGHRS and CDR2 YFSETQ. Trimming removed 4 bases from V and 5 bases from J, with 18 bases in between. This CDR3 has 16 amino acids. CDR3 protein: CASSGALVGVTGELFF. CDR3 nucleotide sequence: TGCGCCAGCAGCGGGGCACTAGTTGGGGTTACCGGGGAGCTGTTTTTT.

The V gene is TRBV4-1, the J gene TRBJ1-1, with TRBD1 as a possible D gene (6 bases). This CDR3 has 16 amino acids. V shed 3 bases and J shed 3 bases, with 17 bases lying between them. The germline V gene has CDR1 MGHRA and CDR2 YSYEKL. CDR3 nucleotides: TGCGCCAGCAGCCACCCTTCGACAGGTATAGACACTGAAGCTTTCTTT. This translates into CASSHPSTGIDTEAFF.